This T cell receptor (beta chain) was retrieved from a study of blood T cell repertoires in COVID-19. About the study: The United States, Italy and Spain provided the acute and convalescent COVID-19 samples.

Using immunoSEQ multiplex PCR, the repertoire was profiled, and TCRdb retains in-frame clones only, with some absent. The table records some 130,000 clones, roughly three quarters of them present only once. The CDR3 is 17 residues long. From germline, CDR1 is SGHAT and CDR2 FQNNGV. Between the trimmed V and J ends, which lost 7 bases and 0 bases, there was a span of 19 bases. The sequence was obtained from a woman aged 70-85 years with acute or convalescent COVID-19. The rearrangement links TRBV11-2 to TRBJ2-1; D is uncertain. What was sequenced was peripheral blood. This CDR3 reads CASTLALDPSSYNEQFF. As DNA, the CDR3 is TGTGCCAGCACCCTCGCCCTCGACCCTAGCTCCTACAATGAGCAGTTCTTC.